Reported below is one TCR beta chain. Relying on iRepertoire HTBI primers and Arm-PCR of CDR3 regions, the team built TCR beta libraries. TCRdb re-derived calls from the multiplex PCR reads in MiXCR, one entry per CDR3 protein. The sample lists about 470,000 distinct CDR3 sequences; roughly 15% were seen once. Documented time point: newly diagnosed GD, antithyroid drugs for less than 3 months. TCR sequences were obtained from RNA taken from PBMCs. These data originate in a study of regulatory T cells in long-lasting Graves disease. The V and J ends lost 4 bases and 10 bases respectively, with 12 bases between them. Germline loops: CDR1 SGHRS, CDR2 YFSETQ. The CDR3 runs 12 residues. This sample was shared with a second study, whose subject was T cells in Graves' hyperthyroidism and ophthalmopathy. Per that study: An initial round of RT-PCR targeting the TCR CDR3 relied on the HTBI primer set.

This chain links TRBV5-1 with TRBJ1-5, with D perhaps TRBD1 (6 bases). This clonotype was sampled from a man between 35 and 55 years old with Graves disease. Sequenced here: peripheral blood mononuclear cells (PBMCs), sampled at new diagnosis, from a patient treated with antithyroid drugs. The CDR3 loop is CASSVTGTPQHF. The CDR3 DNA is TGCGCCAGCAGCGTAACAGGGACCCCCCAGCATTTT.